This T cell receptor beta chain was captured by sequencing in a study of OX40 agonist ivuxolimab in advanced cancers. Describing the broader study: Ivuxolimab, which targeted the costimulatory receptor OX40 (CD134), was an agonistic, fully human IgG2 monoclonal antibody. The monotherapy dose-escalation portion (N ≈ 52 patients) of the phase I ivuxolimab trial is reported in the paper. Intravenous ivuxolimab was administered to patients every 2 weeks at six dose levels: 0.01, 0.1, 0.3, 1.5, 3 and 10 mg/kg. Prior anti-PD-1, anti-PD-L1 or anti-CTLA-4 therapy was permitted, and checkpoint inhibitors had been received by 30% to 40% of dose-escalation patients. Of the approximately 54 patients in dose escalation, around 20 had hepatocellular carcinoma, approximately 15 had melanoma, 9 had renal cell carcinoma and 9 had head and neck cancer. The point of sequencing TCRbeta in the periphery was to test whether ivuxolimab changed TCR sequence diversity and drove clonal T-cell expansion. The dose-escalation cohort was about 83% male with a mean age of about 60 years, ranging from 23 to 79. Partial responses were achieved by three dose-escalation patients, of whom one had hepatocellular carcinoma and two had cutaneous melanoma. The research as a whole found: In the 0.1-3.0 mg/kg groups, partial responders were among the patients with the lowest normalized peripheral clonal expansion, particularly in CD8+ T cells. After ivuxolimab, CD8+ T cells had more expanded clones than CD4+ T cells on average. The antigen specificity of the peripheral T cells that underwent clonal expansion was not determined. At doses from 0.1 to 3.0 mg/kg, clonal expansion was seen in both CD4+ and CD8+ blood T cells between baseline and week 6. Low levels of normalized T-cell clonal expansion were also seen in some nonresponding patients.

Genomic DNA was extracted from sorted cells for sequencing of the TCRbeta CDR3 region. The immunoSEQ Assay was used for sequencing of TCRbeta CDR3 regions. Imported from immuneACCESS, the table was reduced by TCRdb to in-frame sequences with V and J called. These copies leave out some clones; in studies compared against another copy, an unresolved V gene accounts for under half, and the cause of the remainder is not known. The sample records tens of thousands of clones, around 85% of which are singletons. 25% of the sample rests with the top ten. Patients with autoimmune disease history or receiving systemic immunosuppression were excluded from the trial. Peripheral blood for TCR sequencing was collected from all dose cohorts at baseline, on cycle 4 day 1, and on cycle 7 day 1. The samples were drawn from a first-in-human, open-label, multicenter phase I dose-escalation trial of ivuxolimab. Adults with locally advanced or metastatic head and neck squamous cell, hepatocellular, melanoma or renal cell carcinoma were enrolled in the trial. Before TCR sequencing, CD4+ and CD8+ T cells were separately sorted from peripheral blood.

Notes on this clone: The target of this receptor is not known. The input lacks base qualities; no much larger clone sits a single base away.

The sequenced sample was CD4+ or CD8+ T cells sorted from blood, obtained in a trial of the OX40 agonist ivuxolimab. This receptor was identified in an adult with an advanced solid tumor such as melanoma, head and neck, liver or kidney cancer.

The nucleotides are TGTGCCAGCAGCTTACAAGGGGGGTACACTGAAGCTTTCTTT. The resulting protein is CASSLQGGYTEAFF. Recombination joined TRBV7-3 with TRBJ1-1; TRBD1 is a weak D gene call, 6 bases matching. V and J lose 2 bases and 3 bases, and a span of 10 bases separates them. Including cysteine and phenylalanine, the CDR3 has 14 amino acids. Just the 42-base CDR3 DNA is kept, in frame starting at base 1. The germline V gene yields SGHTA for CDR1 and FQGTGA for CDR2.